This T cell receptor beta chain was found in a study of identical twins. General study results and limits: Weaker excess twin sharing was observed in beta out-of-frame sequences. There were fewer insertions in abundant cord blood beta clonotypes, but memory repertoires showed no such pattern. There is a chance that invariant MAIT and iNKT cells partially muddied zero-insertion analyses.

CDR1 and CDR2 (germline): SGHAT, FQNNGV. The V end lost 6 bases, the J end lost 0 bases, and 6 bases lay between the germline ends. There are 14 residues in the CDR3. In this sample, this clonotype turned up a few times. Its target is not known. Template switching (which added a universal primer site) was used, and cDNA carried unique molecular identifiers. Each CDR3 protein gets one entry after TCRdb re-called the 5' RACE reads with MiXCR. The data show hundreds of thousands of distinct CDR3 sequences, under 9% seen once. These data were also filed under a second study, of yellow fever vaccine responses in identical twins.

The V and J genes are TRBV11-2 and TRBJ2-6; no reliable D call. The TCR comes from a woman aged 18-35 years in good health. The sample comprised PBMCs. CDR3: CASSASSGANVLTF. The CDR3 nucleotides read TGTGCCAGCAGTGCCTCCTCTGGGGCCAACGTCCTGACTTTC.